This T cell receptor (beta chain) was documented in a study of shared clonotypes between healthy human individuals. The CDR3 consists of 11 residues. Germline V lookup: CDR1 DFQATT, CDR2 SNEGSKA (reference sequence). Trimming took off 4 bases at V and 4 bases at J, with 7 bases between the two ends. Sequenced by immunoSEQ multiplex PCR; TCRdb stores in-frame clones only, minus some. The table includes 850,000 to 1,200,000 clones, around 74% detected once. The sample comprised memory CD4+ T cells sorted from blood. The sample's subset: CD45RA-negative fraction. The origin of this receptor is a man aged 18 to 30 in good health. The chain uses TRBV20-1 and TRBJ1-2; D call uncertain. The CDR3 here is CSAKESYGYTF. CDR3 DNA: TGCAGTGCTAAGGAATCCTATGGCTACACCTTC.